These 29 T cell receptor beta chains originate from one sample sequenced in a study of identical twins. Each CDR3 protein gets one entry after TCRdb re-called the 5' RACE reads with MiXCR. This table holds approximately 670,000 distinct CDR3 sequences, approximately 6.1% found once. The sample comprised naive T cells sorted from blood. These receptor sequences come from a man between 18 and 29 years old in good health.

This clonotype was counted at least ten times. This chain uses TRBV20-1 with TRBJ2-1; 8 bases are a match to TRBD2. V lost 4 bases to trimming and J lost 6 bases; unmatched junction nucleotides: 8. Germline CDR1 and CDR2: DFQATT and SNEGSKA (reference sequence). The CDR3 is 14 amino acids. The CDR3 DNA is TGCAGTGCTACCCCGGGAGGGGGGGGCAATGAGCAGTTCTTC. Amino acids: CSATPGGGGNEQFF.

The sample holds many counts of this clonotype. The rearrangement joins TRBV6-5 to TRBJ2-1; 7 nucleotides match TRBD2. CDR3 size: 14 residues. V lost 0 bases to trimming and J lost 9 bases; unmatched junction nucleotides: 5. CDR1 and CDR2 from the germline V gene are MNHEY and SVGAGI. CDR3 nucleotides: TGTGCCAGCAGTTACTCGGCGGGAGTTATTGAGCAGTTCTTC. Translating gives CASSYSAGVIEQFF.

This chain connects TRBV5-1 to TRBJ2-1, with 7 bases lining up with TRBD1. V shed 5 bases and J 3 bases; nucleotides not matched to a gene: 8. Per the germline V gene, CDR1 is SGHRS and CDR2 is YFSETQ. The CDR3 is 15 residues long. For the CDR3, the DNA is TGCGCCAGCAGGCTTACAGGGGCGTTCTACAATGAGCAGTTCTTC. It translates to CASRLTGAFYNEQFF.

The CDR3 DNA sequence: TGTGCCAGCAGAATGGGAAGGTATGAGCAGTTCTTC. Amino acids: CASRMGRYEQFF. The rearrangement links TRBV12-3 or TRBV12-4 to TRBJ2-1; D gene unclear. V lost 6 bases and J 8 bases, leaving 11 bases between the germline ends. The CDR3 spans 12 residues.

This clonotype came up many times. CDR3 loop: CASSPPGRQPQHF. For the CDR3, the DNA is TGTGCCAGCAGTCCCCCCGGGAGGCAGCCCCAGCATTTT. The chain is built from TRBV12-3 or TRBV12-4 and TRBJ1-5; D unclear. The CDR3 is made up of 13 amino acids. Trimming took 5 bases from V and 7 from J, leaving 12 bases between them.

This clonotype was seen ten or more times. This chain joins TRBV10-1 and TRBJ2-1; TRBD2 might be the D (5 bases). V lost 10 bases to trimming and J lost 5 bases, with 12 bases between them. The germline CDR1 and CDR2 sequences are WNHNN and SYGVQD (reference sequence). This CDR3 comprises 12 residues. The DNA of the CDR3 is TGCGCCACCCGCGCCGGGAACAATGAGCAGTTCTTC. It yields the protein CATRAGNNEQFF.

This clonotype has ten or more counts. The chain combines TRBV7-7 with TRBJ2-5, with D maybe TRBD2 (6 bases). The CDR3 is 14 amino acids. The germline V and J ends were trimmed by 5 bases and 3 bases, with 13 bases remaining between them. CDR1 is SSHAT, CDR2 FNYEAQ, per germline (reference sequence). As DNA, the CDR3 is TGTGCCAGCAGCCCCCCCGGCGGGGAAGAGACCCAGTACTTC. Protein sequence: CASSPPGGEETQYF.

There are many counts of this clonotype. The V and J genes are TRBV6-1 and TRBJ1-5, with D perhaps matching TRBD1 (6 bases). CDR3 length: 15 amino acids. Germline-derived CDR1 and CDR2 are MNHNS and SASEGT. Trimming stripped 10 bases from V and 7 bases from J, with 23 bases between. The CDR3 DNA reads TGTGCCACCCGGTCTCAAAGACAGGCCGGGCAGCCCCAGCATTTT. This translates into CATRSQRQAGQPQHF.

At least ten counts were recorded for this clonotype. The rearrangement joins TRBV7-2 to TRBJ2-2; D perhaps matches TRBD1 (6 bases). CDR3 length: 15 residues. Germline V lookup: CDR1 SGHTA, CDR2 FQGNSA. The V end lost 8 bases, the J end lost 5 bases, and 18 bases lay between the germline ends. Here the CDR3 DNA reads TGTGCCAGCTCCCCCGACAGGTGGTGGACCGGGGAGCTGTTTTTT. It yields the protein CASSPDRWWTGELFF.

The chain couples TRBV25-1 to TRBJ1-2, with 8 positions matching TRBD1. The CDR3 loop spans 14 amino acids. CDR1 is MGHDK, CDR2 SYGVNS, per germline. The V gene end was trimmed by 6 bases and the J gene end by 4 bases; junction bases not matched to a gene: 7. Here the CDR3 DNA reads TGTGCCAGCAGACAGGACAGGGACCTCTATGGCTACACCTTC. As protein: CASRQDRDLYGYTF.

This clonotype was recorded many times. The chain uses TRBV6-5 and TRBJ2-7; D may correspond to TRBD1 or TRBD2 (6 bases each). CDR1 and CDR2 (germline): MNHEY, SVGAGI. CDR3 length equals 13 residues. V was shortened by 4 bases and J by 6 bases, with 13 bases between the two germline ends. Here the CDR3 reads CASSWNGGPEQYV. The CDR3 DNA is TGTGCCAGCAGTTGGAATGGGGGGCCCGAGCAGTACGTC.

This clonotype was observed a few times. The rearrangement joins TRBV27 to TRBJ1-1, with 8 positions matching TRBD1. The V and J ends lost 2 bases and 4 bases, in that order; junction bases with no gene match: 6. The germline V gene has CDR1 MNHEY and CDR2 SMNVEV (reference sequence). This CDR3 spans 15 amino acids. CDR3 residues: CASSLAGGAGTEAFF. In nucleotides, the CDR3 is TGTGCCAGCAGTTTAGCAGGGGGCGCGGGCACTGAAGCTTTCTTT.

This clonotype occurred many times. This chain uses TRBV7-6 with TRBJ2-7; D call uncertain. The CDR3 is 13 amino acids. V lost 7 bases to trimming and J lost 5 bases, with 15 bases between them. CDR1 SGHVS and CDR2 FNYEAQ come from the germline V gene. As DNA, the CDR3 is TGTGCCAGCATCTCCCCCAGTCTACACGAGCAGTACTTC. It translates to CASISPSLHEQYF.

The chain is built from TRBV10-3 and TRBJ2-5; no reliable D call. Germline CDR1 ENHRY, CDR2 SYGVKD. V shed 2 bases and J shed 7 bases, with 8 bases lying between them. This CDR3 is 12 amino acids long. The CDR3 here is CAISEILGTQYF. The CDR3 bases are TGTGCCATCAGTGAGATCTTGGGGACCCAGTACTTC.

This clonotype came up many times. V gene TRBV10-3 combines with J gene TRBJ2-7; D is possibly TRBD2 (6 bases). Germline V gene sequence: CDR1 ENHRY, CDR2 SYGVKD. The CDR3 covers 12 residues. The V and J ends lost 10 bases and 2 bases respectively, with 12 bases between them. The CDR3 region has the DNA TGTGCCACCTTGGGACTCACCTACGAGCAGTACGTC. The encoded protein is CATLGLTYEQYV.

This clonotype was seen many times. This sequence joins TRBV20-1 and TRBJ1-4; the D is unclear. V was trimmed by 1 base and J by 4 bases, leaving 4 bases between them. CDR3 length equals 12 residues. Germline values: CDR1 DFQATT, CDR2 SNEGSKA (reference sequence). In DNA form, the CDR3 reads TGCAGTGCTAGAGTTGGTAATGAAAAACTGTTTTTT. Translating gives CSARVGNEKLFF.

The sample holds many counts of this clonotype. The V and J genes are TRBV10-2 and TRBJ2-7; unclear D gene. This CDR3 has 12 residues. CDR1 is WSHSY, CDR2 SAAADI, per germline. V lost 6 bases and J lost 2, with 8 bases in between. The CDR3 spells CASRGSPYEQYV. As DNA, the CDR3 is TGCGCCAGCAGGGGGTCCCCCTACGAGCAGTACGTC.

This clonotype came up a few times. The genes are TRBV6-2 or TRBV6-3 and TRBJ1-2; D is unclear. Deletions cut 6 bases from V and 5 bases from J, with 13 bases between. The CDR3 contains 13 residues. Germline CDR1 MNHEY, CDR2 SVGEGT. The CDR3 region is CASRGDRRYGYTF. CDR3 sequence (DNA): TGTGCCAGCAGGGGAGACCGGCGGTATGGCTACACCTTC.

This clonotype was recorded a few times. The chain has TRBV7-9 and TRBJ2-5; 7 nucleotides match TRBD2. CDR1 is SEHNR and CDR2 is FQNEAQ in the germline V gene (reference sequence). CDR3 length: 17 amino acids. J gave up 2 bases and V 1 base, and 10 bases lay outside the gene matches. CDR3: CASSLDGASGTQETQYF. CDR3 DNA: TGTGCCAGCAGCTTAGATGGGGCTAGCGGAACTCAAGAGACCCAGTACTTC.

A few counts support this clonotype. The V call is TRBV5-1, the J call TRBJ1-1; 9 nucleotides line up with TRBD1. Germline trimming cut 0 bases from V and 4 bases from J; bases unmatched to any gene: 4. Germline CDR1 reads SGHRS; CDR2 reads YFSETQ. CDR3 size: 15 residues. Written as DNA, the CDR3 is TGCGCCAGCAGCTTGGAGGGGACAGGGAGCACTGAAGCTTTCTTT. It encodes CASSLEGTGSTEAFF.

Concerning this clonotype: This may arise from a read error, as a much more abundant clone is one base away. The V gene is TRBV13, the J gene TRBJ2-1; D is unresolved. Germline V gene lookup returns CDR1 PRHDT and CDR2 FYEKMQ (reference sequence). CDR3 length equals 14 residues. The germline V and J ends were trimmed by 3 bases and 1 base, with 7 bases remaining between them. CDR3 DNA: TGTGCCAGCAGCTTGGGGAAGTCCTACAATGAGCAGTTCTTC. Encoded protein: CASSLGKSYNEQFF.

This clonotype appeared a few times. The chain joins TRBV27 to TRBJ2-1; 11 nucleotides line up with TRBD2. The CDR3 length is 18 residues. Germline V gene lookup returns CDR1 MNHEY and CDR2 SMNVEV (reference sequence). V dropped 1 base and J dropped 6; count of bases not matched to a gene: 11. The CDR3 loop reads CASSLWGSGRGAGNEQFF. The CDR3 DNA sequence: TGTGCCAGCAGTTTATGGGGTAGCGGGAGGGGGGCAGGCAATGAGCAGTTCTTC.

This clonotype appeared a few times. The chain couples TRBV27 to TRBJ2-4; 8 bases are a match to TRBD1. Trimming at V came to 1 base and at J to 5 bases, leaving 4 bases not matched to a gene. Germline assignment: CDR1 MNHEY and CDR2 SMNVEV (reference sequence). This CDR3 contains 15 residues. The chain's CDR3 is CASSLFGQGQNIQYF. The CDR3 region has the DNA TGTGCCAGCAGTTTATTTGGACAGGGCCAAAACATTCAGTACTTC.

This clonotype has a count of ten or more. The V call is TRBV7-9, the J call TRBJ2-3, with TRBD2 matching 7 bases. The CDR3 has 14 residues. CDR1 and CDR2 from the germline V gene are SEHNR and FQNEAQ (reference sequence). Trimming removed 6 bases from V and 5 bases from J; junction bases left unmatched: 8. This CDR3 is CASRLTSLEDTQYF. CDR3 DNA: TGTGCCAGCAGGTTGACTAGCTTGGAAGATACGCAGTATTTT.

This chain uses TRBV12-3 or TRBV12-4 with TRBJ2-7; TRBD1 matches 10 bases. This CDR3 is 14 amino acids long. With 6 bases clipped from V and 6 bases from J, the junction kept 8 bases outside the gene matches. CDR3 DNA sequence: TGTGCCAGCAGGAGACAGGGGGCAGAGGGCGAGCAGTACTTC. Its translation is CASRRQGAEGEQYF.

There are many counts of this clonotype. The chain links TRBV6-1 to TRBJ2-7, with 7 positions matching TRBD2. Germline assignment: CDR1 MNHNS and CDR2 SASEGT. The J segment lost 1 base and the V segment lost 7 bases, leaving 10 bases of the junction unmatched. This CDR3 has 15 amino acids. The CDR3 loop is CASIRGLVESYEQYV. CDR3 DNA sequence: TGTGCCAGCATCCGCGGACTAGTTGAATCCTACGAGCAGTACGTC.

This clonotype was detected only a few times. V gene TRBV6-5 combines with J gene TRBJ1-1, with a weak D call TRBD1 (5 bases). The CDR3 consists of 15 residues. CDR1 is MNHEY and CDR2 is SVGAGI in the germline V gene. The V end lost 2 bases, the J end lost 4 bases, and 14 bases lay between the germline ends. This CDR3 is CASSYAGGEGTEAFF. For the CDR3, the DNA is TGTGCCAGCAGTTACGCGGGGGGGGAGGGCACTGAAGCTTTCTTT.

This clonotype was counted many times. V and J are TRBV7-8 and TRBJ2-7; tentative D call: TRBD1 (8 bases). CDR3 length: 18 amino acids. Germline CDR1 is SGHVS and CDR2 is FQNEAQ. The V and J ends lost 2 bases and 1 base respectively, with 21 bases between them. As DNA, the CDR3 is TGTGCCAGCAGCTTACCCCTGCGGGGGACAGGAGATTCCTACGAGCAGTACTTC. The encoded protein is CASSLPLRGTGDSYEQYF.

This clonotype was seen ten or more times. V gene TRBV7-6 combines with J gene TRBJ2-5; no reliable D call. This CDR3 spans 14 amino acids. V gave up 3 bases and J gave up 2 bases, with 10 bases separating them. Per the germline V gene, CDR1 is SGHVS and CDR2 is FNYEAQ. The CDR3 DNA reads as TGTGCCAGCAGCTTGCTGCCAAGACAAGAGACCCAGTACTTC. Its protein product is CASSLLPRQETQYF.